This T cell receptor beta chain originates from a study of T cells in Graves' hyperthyroidism and ophthalmopathy. About the research overall: Peripheral blood was taken when the disease was first diagnosed, before any treatment began.

On the basis of clinical symptoms, serum thyroxine and TRAb, thyroid ultrasound and orbital computed tomography, diagnoses were made. General study points: Most thyroid clonotypes that were expanded above 0.001 also turned up in blood. Before onset, by a median of approximately 6.8 months, the model predicted ophthalmopathy.

J gave up 4 bases and V 7 bases, and 13 bases lay outside the gene matches. The length of the CDR3 is 16 residues. Germline lookup yields CDR1 MNHEY and CDR2 SVGEGT. Details on this clonotype: Its antigen remains unknown.

There were TCR beta CDR3 regions amplified from RNA transcripts. With the HTBI primer set, the TCR CDR3 went through a first round of RT-PCR. TCRdb independently ran MiXCR on the multiplex PCR reads; one entry per CDR3 protein. The sample records 490,000 or so distinct CDR3 sequences, 15% to 20% being singletons. The material sequenced was blood. This TCR was sampled from a woman aged 25-40 years with Graves' ophthalmopathy. This sequence joins TRBV6-2 or TRBV6-3 and TRBJ2-7; 10 bases match TRBD2. CDR3 in DNA: TGTGCCAGCACCTCCAGCCGGGCTAGCGGGAGATACGAGCAGTACTTC. Translating gives CASTSSRASGRYEQYF.